These 23 T cell receptor beta chains came from one sample sequenced in a study of CD8+CD57+ T cells in acquired aplastic anemia. The use of genomic DNA as template underpinned the TCR beta VDJ and CDR3 profiling. TCRdb ran MiXCR on the reads and lists one entry per CDR3 protein. The data contain 40,000 to 45,000 distinct CDR3 sequences, 65% to 70% of them seen just once; the ten biggest clones take up less than 25%. Material for sequencing was sorted CD4+, CD8+, or CD8+CD57+ T cells (not recorded which) from PBMCs. Receptors originate from a human donor in good health, serving as a control.

The CDR3 nucleotides are TGTGCCAGCAGGGGACTAGGTTCCTACGAGCAGTACTTC. It specifies CASRGLGSYEQYF. This chain joins TRBV2 and TRBJ2-7, with 8 bases lining up with TRBD2. V lost 6 bases to trimming and J lost 1 base; unmatched junction nucleotides: 2. Germline V gene sequence: CDR1 SNHLY, CDR2 FYNNEI. CDR3 size: 13 residues.

This clonotype was seen a single time. The chain carries TRBV11-3 and TRBJ2-5, with 8 bases matching TRBD2. From germline, CDR1 is SGHNT and CDR2 YENEEA. This CDR3 spans 15 amino acids. With 5 bases clipped from V and 9 bases from J, the junction kept 14 bases outside the gene matches. The CDR3 sequence is CASSQDRLASEAQYF. The CDR3 DNA reads TGTGCCAGCAGCCAAGATCGACTAGCGAGCGAGGCCCAGTACTTC.

The J gene is TRBJ2-7, the V gene TRBV25-1; the match to TRBD1 covers 9 bases. CDR1 is MGHDK and CDR2 is SYGVNS in the germline V gene. This CDR3 contains 17 residues. Trimming removed 8 bases from V and 2 bases from J; junction bases left unmatched: 16. The CDR3 sequence is CASGPLGDRVITYEQYF. The CDR3 DNA follows: TGTGCCAGCGGTCCCCTCGGGGACAGGGTTATCACCTACGAGCAGTACTTC.

The CDR3 DNA follows: TGTGCCACCAGCAGCTCAGCGGGGGGGAGCTCCTACAATGAGCAGTTCTTC. Protein: CATSSSAGGSSYNEQFF. The chain couples TRBV15 to TRBJ2-1; 10 bases match TRBD2. The CDR3 consists of 17 residues. Trimming cost V 3 bases and J 0 bases; bases outside gene matches: 5. Germline V gives CDR1 LNHNV, CDR2 YYDKDF (reference sequence).

J is TRBJ1-5 and V is TRBV7-2; D remains ambiguous. The V end lost 0 bases, the J end lost 0 bases, and 9 bases lay between the germline ends. The germline CDR1 and CDR2 sequences are SGHTA and FQGNSA. The length of the CDR3 is 16 residues. The CDR3 loop is CASSLARFDSNQPQHF. As DNA, the CDR3 is TGTGCCAGCAGCTTAGCCAGATTCGATAGCAATCAGCCCCAGCATTTT.

CDR3 nucleotide sequence: TGTGCCAGCAGCTTAACCGGGGATTCACCCCTCCACTTT. It specifies CASSLTGDSPLHF. This chain connects TRBV11-1 to TRBJ1-6; no firm D call. This CDR3 spans 13 amino acids. Trimming took 2 bases from V and 8 from J, leaving 7 bases between them. In germline, CDR1 is SGHAT, CDR2 FQDESV (reference sequence).

Concerning this clonotype itself: One end of the junction fails to match germline, which may point to a read error. The chain is built from TRBV10-3 and TRBJ1-1; TRBD1 agrees at 8 bases. The germline V gene has CDR1 ENHRY and CDR2 SYGVKD. The CDR3 covers 11 residues. This chain's CDR3 is CAIGQGLEASF. The CDR3 DNA follows: TGTGCCATTGGACAGGGCCTTGAAGCTTCCTTT.

The chain combines TRBV25-1 with TRBJ1-2; TRBD1 agrees at 9 bases. The CDR3 extends over 15 amino acids. The V and J ends lost 5 bases and 4 bases, in that order; junction bases with no gene match: 8. The germline V gene encodes CDR1 MGHDK and CDR2 SYGVNS. The CDR3 reads CASSPPGTGFYGYTF. The DNA for the CDR3 is TGTGCCAGCAGTCCCCCCGGGACAGGGTTCTATGGCTACACCTTC.

The V call is TRBV20-1, the J call TRBJ2-5; 8 bases are shared with TRBD1. Per the germline V gene, CDR1 is DFQATT and CDR2 is SNEGSKA (reference sequence). V trimming: 6 bases; J trimming: 5 bases; junction bases outside the gene matches: 5. The CDR3 sequence is 12 residues long. The CDR3: CSATRDRETQYF. The CDR3 DNA reads TGCAGTGCCACCCGGGACAGGGAGACCCAGTACTTC.

The chain uses TRBV19 and TRBJ1-6; D possibly corresponds to TRBD1 (5 bases). The length of the CDR3 is 14 residues. The germline V gene encodes CDR1 LNHDA and CDR2 SQIVND (reference sequence). With 3 bases removed from V and 10 bases from J, the gap between germline ends came to 13 bases. CDR3 sequence: CASSMSGRNSPLHF. Written as DNA, the CDR3 is TGTGCCAGTAGTATGTCAGGGAGAAACTCACCCCTCCACTTT.

The chain recombines TRBV11-3 with TRBJ1-6; TRBD1 agrees at 7 bases. J gave up 6 bases and V 9 bases, and 11 bases lay outside the gene matches. This CDR3 contains 15 residues. Germline V gene data show CDR1 as SGHNT and CDR2 as YENEEA. CDR3 coding DNA: TGTGCCAGTAGTCCCCCGGGACAGCTTAATTCACCCCTCCACTTT. Residues: CASSPPGQLNSPLHF.

At least ten counts were recorded for this clonotype. The chain recombines TRBV4-3 with TRBJ1-5; D is undetermined. The CDR3 contains 13 residues. Trimming stripped 0 bases from V and 6 bases from J, with 6 bases between. Germline values: CDR1 LGHNA, CDR2 YSLEER. This CDR3 is CASSQDLGQPQHF. Here the CDR3 DNA reads TGCGCCAGCAGCCAAGATCTCGGTCAGCCCCAGCATTTT.

This chain uses TRBV7-9 with TRBJ2-3; D is possibly TRBD1 (6 bases). Trimming pared 5 bases from V and 2 bases from J, leaving 11 bases between. Looked up from germline, CDR1 is SEHNR and CDR2 is FQNEAQ (reference sequence). This CDR3 spans 14 amino acids. The CDR3 bases are TGTGCCAGCAGCCGGGACACGAACACAGATACGCAGTATTTT. It translates to CASSRDTNTDTQYF.

This clonotype has a single count. The chain is built from TRBV6-1 and TRBJ2-7, with TRBD2 as a possible D gene (5 bases). The DNA end is more similar to TRBJ2-1, so the J call may be wrong. Germline CDR1 reads MNHNS; CDR2 reads SASEGT. This CDR3 comprises 17 residues. The CDR3 is CASREVFSPLSDNEQFF. The CDR3 DNA reads as TGTGCCAGCAGGGAGGTGTTCAGCCCCCTTAGTGACAATGAGCAGTTCTTC.

The V call is TRBV10-3, the J call TRBJ2-5; tentative D call: TRBD2 (5 bases). Trimming took off 2 bases at V and 4 bases at J, with 14 bases between the two ends. CDR1 ENHRY and CDR2 SYGVKD come from the germline V gene. This CDR3 region has 15 residues. CDR3 amino acids: CAISERAVAGETQYF. DNA of the CDR3: TGTGCCATCAGTGAGCGCGCGGTTGCGGGAGAGACCCAGTACTTC.

Only one count was recorded for this clonotype. The chain is built from TRBV20-1 and TRBJ1-6, with D uncertain. The CDR3 is 10 residues long. CDR1 and CDR2 (germline): DFQATT, SNEGSKA (reference sequence). V gave up 0 bases and J gave up 11 bases, with 2 bases separating them. CDR3 amino acids: CSAREPPLHF. The DNA for the CDR3 is TGCAGTGCTAGAGAGCCACCCCTCCACTTT.

The chain joins TRBV7-2 to TRBJ2-5; the match to TRBD1 covers 8 bases. Trimming cost V 0 bases and J 5 bases; bases outside gene matches: 5. The CDR3 is 15 amino acids. Germline V lookup: CDR1 SGHTA, CDR2 FQGNSA. The CDR3 is CASSLADRVGETQYF. The CDR3 region has the DNA TGTGCCAGCAGCTTAGCGGACAGGGTGGGGGAGACCCAGTACTTC.

V usage is TRBV24-1 and J usage is TRBJ2-3, with TRBD1 matching over 11 bases. Germline lookup yields CDR1 KGHDR and CDR2 SFDVKD. The CDR3 totals 16 residues. V trimming: 6 bases; J trimming: 5 bases; junction bases outside the gene matches: 9. The CDR3 spells CATSPAGTGGLDTQYF. The CDR3 bases are TGTGCCACCAGTCCGGCCGGGACAGGGGGATTAGATACGCAGTATTTT.

The chain employs TRBV7-8 and TRBJ2-3; unclear D gene. CDR1 and CDR2 (germline): SGHVS, FQNEAQ. This CDR3 has 13 amino acids. Trimming stripped 5 bases from V and 2 bases from J, with 8 bases between. CDR3 nucleotides: TGTGCCAGCAGCGCACTGTACACAGATACGCAGTATTTT. This codes for CASSALYTDTQYF.

The chain combines TRBV11-1 with TRBJ1-1; D is possibly TRBD1 (6 bases). The CDR3 is 16 residues long. Germline V lookup: CDR1 SGHAT, CDR2 FQDESV (reference sequence). The V end was cut by 7 bases, the J end by 0 bases, with 18 bases between. CDR3 DNA: TGTGCCAGCAAGGGGGTATGGTCAGGGATGAACACTGAAGCTTTCTTT. The encoded protein is CASKGVWSGMNTEAFF.

In its sample, this clonotype was seen many times. The rearrangement joins TRBV6-5 to TRBJ1-1; 8 nucleotides agree with TRBD1. CDR3 length equals 14 residues. Germline loops: CDR1 MNHEY, CDR2 SVGAGI. Losses at the gene ends were 3 bases for V and 7 bases for J; bases not matched to a gene: 7. The CDR3 loop is CASSYQGATVEAFF. The CDR3 nucleotides read TGTGCCAGCAGTTATCAGGGGGCGACTGTTGAAGCTTTCTTT.

This clonotype appeared a few times. One base away lies a much larger clone, so this may be a sequencing read error. The genes are TRBV12-3 or TRBV12-4 and TRBJ2-3, with D tentatively TRBD2 (5 bases). CDR3 length: 14 amino acids. The CDR3 reads CARSILVSTDTQYF. The CDR3 DNA follows: TGTGCCCGCAGTATACTAGTGAGCACAGATACGCAGTATTTT.

The rearrangement links TRBV7-8 to TRBJ2-1; 10 nucleotides agree with TRBD2. V gave up 6 bases and J gave up 7 bases; unmatched junction bases: 6. In germline, CDR1 is SGHVS, CDR2 FQNEAQ. The CDR3 extends over 14 amino acids. The chain's CDR3 is CASRQRGGSNEQFF. The DNA for the CDR3 is TGTGCCAGCAGGCAGCGGGGGGGCTCGAATGAGCAGTTCTTC.